What follows are 25 T cell receptor beta chains derived from one specimen sequenced in a study of blood T cell repertoires in COVID-19. TCRdb keeps only in-frame clones here, not all; method: immunoSEQ multiplex PCR. Here the sample spans about 480,000 clones, around 87% being singletons. Sample: PBMCs or T cells enriched from blood (not recorded which). The source of these receptors is a woman in her thirties or forties who had recovered from COVID-19.

V gene TRBV12-5 combines with J gene TRBJ1-5, with 8 bases fitting TRBD1. The CDR3 contains 13 residues. CDR1 LGHNT and CDR2 FRNRAP come from the germline V gene. CDR3 bases: TGTGCCACCGGGACAGGTCTCCATCAGCCCCAGCATTTT. Amino acids: CATGTGLHQPQHF.

This clone was recorded only once. The chain links TRBV19 to TRBJ1-2; 7 positions agree with TRBD1. The CDR3 is made up of 14 amino acids. The V gene's germline CDR1 is LNHDA and CDR2 SQIVND (reference sequence). With 3 bases clipped from V and 2 bases from J, the junction kept 3 bases outside the gene matches. CDR3 region: CASSIGTENYGYTF. The CDR3 bases are TGTGCCAGTAGTATCGGGACAGAGAACTATGGCTACACCTTC.

The V and J genes are TRBV14 and TRBJ1-6; D unresolved. The CDR3 totals 13 residues. Per germline, CDR1 SGHDN and CDR2 FVKESK. The V gene lost 4 bases and the J gene lost 10 bases, with 11 bases spanning the gap. CDR3 DNA: TGTGCCAGCAGCCTAACCCGTCGGTCACCCCTCCACTTT. It specifies CASSLTRRSPLHF. Drawing the rest from reference TRBV14 and TRBJ1-6, the complete variable domain is EAGVTQFPSHSVIEKGQTVTLRCDPISGHDNLYWYRRVMGKEIKFLLHFVKESKQDESGMPNNRFLAERTGGTYSTLKVQPAELEDSGVYFCASSLTRRSPLHFGNGTRLTVT.

The sample holds one count of this clone. The rearrangement uses TRBV7-2 and TRBJ1-1; unclear D gene. The CDR3 loop spans 17 amino acids. Germline V lookup: CDR1 SGHTA, CDR2 FQGNSA. Trimming cost V 5 bases and J 4 bases, with 23 bases left between them. The CDR3 spells CASSPASAGTVSTEAFF. The CDR3 DNA sequence: TGTGCCAGCAGCCCCGCCTCGGCGGGAACGGTGAGCACTGAAGCTTTCTTT.

This rearrangement joins TRBV5-1 to TRBJ1-1; weak D call: TRBD1 (6 bases). Trimming took off 5 bases at V and 0 bases at J, with 17 bases between the two ends. Germline V gene lookup returns CDR1 SGHRS and CDR2 YFSETQ. This CDR3 comprises 16 residues. This CDR3 is CASSLGGAFMNTEAFF. CDR3 in DNA: TGCGCCAGCAGTCTCGGGGGGGCGTTCATGAACACTGAAGCTTTCTTT.

V usage is TRBV4-3 and J usage is TRBJ2-2; maybe TRBD1 (6 bases). The CDR3 spans 13 residues. Between the trimmed V and J ends, which lost 10 bases and 3 bases, there was a span of 12 bases. Germline V gene lookup returns CDR1 LGHNA and CDR2 YSLEER. This CDR3 reads CAKIDRHTGELFF. CDR3 DNA: TGCGCCAAAATCGACAGGCACACCGGGGAGCTGTTTTTT.

This sequence joins TRBV7-8 and TRBJ2-7, with D maybe TRBD1 (6 bases). The CDR3 spans 15 residues. Trimming took off 3 bases at V and 3 bases at J, with 15 bases between the two ends. The germline gives CDR1 SGHVS, CDR2 FQNEAQ. The CDR3 coding sequence is TGTGCCAGCAGCTTCACACAGGGCAGGGACTACGAGCAGTACTTC. Its translation is CASSFTQGRDYEQYF.

The chain couples TRBV10-3 to TRBJ1-4; D gene uncertain. The V end lost 7 bases, the J end lost 8 bases, and 14 bases lay between the germline ends. The CDR3 sequence is 13 residues long. Germline CDR1 is ENHRY and CDR2 is SYGVKD. CDR3 sequence: CAIKPPGGEKLFF. CDR3 in DNA: TGTGCCATCAAGCCCCCCGGCGGGGAAAAACTGTTTTTT.

Note on this clone: The junction shows a germline mismatch at one end, possibly a read error. The genes are TRBV7-2 and TRBJ2-3; 11 bases map to TRBD2. The CDR3 has 15 amino acids. Germline CDR1 and CDR2: SGHTA and FQGNSA. In nucleotides, the CDR3 is TGTGCCAGCAGCATAGCGGGAGGGTACTCAGATACGCAGTATTTT. Translating gives CASSIAGGYSDTQYF.

The rearrangement uses TRBV11-2 and TRBJ1-2; D ambiguous. CDR1 and CDR2 from the germline V gene are SGHAT and FQNNGV. CDR3 length: 12 residues. V lost 2 bases and J lost 8, with 9 bases in between. The CDR3 loop reads CASSLTGKGYTF. CDR3 coding DNA: TGTGCCAGCAGCTTAACGGGGAAAGGCTACACCTTC.

This clone has a single count. The chain employs TRBV19 and TRBJ2-3; TRBD1 matches at 8 bases. The CDR3 spans 16 residues. V lost 5 bases, J lost 5 bases, and 12 bases stayed unmatched. Looked up from germline, CDR1 is LNHDA and CDR2 is SQIVND (reference sequence). This CDR3 reads CASSSRGQARGDTQYF. Written as DNA, the CDR3 is TGTGCCAGTAGTTCCAGGGGACAGGCCAGGGGAGATACGCAGTATTTT. The full variable domain, with the rest looked up from reference TRBV19 and TRBJ2-3, is DGGITQSPKYLFRKEGQNVTLSCEQNLNHDAMYWYRQDPGQGLRLIYYSQIVNDFQKGDIAEGYSVSREKKESFPLTVTSAQKNPTAFYLCASSSRGQARGDTQYFGPGTRLTVL.

This clone showed up just once. V gene TRBV6-2 or TRBV6-3 combines with J gene TRBJ1-4; D is unresolved. This CDR3 is built from 16 residues. V lost 5 bases and J lost 1, with 14 bases in between. The V gene's germline CDR1 is MNHEY and CDR2 SVGEGT. DNA of the CDR3: TGTGCCAGCAGTCTACCTTCGGGAGGAACTAATGAAAAACTGTTTTTT. This codes for CASSLPSGGTNEKLFF.

The chain employs TRBV3-1 (or the pseudogene TRBV3-2) and TRBJ2-1; D possibly corresponds to TRBD2 (5 bases). V lost 4 bases and J 0 bases, leaving 19 bases between the germline ends. This CDR3 contains 18 residues. CDR1 is LGHDT and CDR2 is YNNKEL in the germline V gene (reference sequence). CDR3 amino acids: CASSPRLRESVSYNEQFF. CDR3 DNA sequence: TGTGCCAGCAGCCCTCGCTTGAGGGAGTCCGTCTCCTACAATGAGCAGTTCTTC.

This CDR3 reads CAWTSLAGVSEQYF. CDR3 bases: TGTGCCTGGACCTCACTAGCGGGAGTAAGCGAGCAGTACTTC. V usage is TRBV30 and J usage is TRBJ2-7; TRBD2 aligns across 11 bases. The junction had 8 bases not matched to a gene; V was cut back by 4 bases and J by 6 bases. CDR1 and CDR2 from the germline V gene are GTSNPN and SVGIG (reference sequence). The CDR3 totals 14 residues.

This chain uses TRBV7-9 with TRBJ2-5; the D gene is possibly TRBD1 (6 bases). The length of the CDR3 is 15 residues. CDR1 and CDR2 from the germline V gene are SEHNR and FQNEAQ (reference sequence). V shed 4 bases and J shed 4 bases, with 16 bases lying between them. CDR3 loop: CASSSGEGGIETQYF. DNA for the CDR3: TGTGCCAGCAGCTCAGGGGAAGGGGGAATAGAGACCCAGTACTTC.

The V gene is TRBV7-9, the J gene TRBJ1-1; D remains unclear. The germline gives CDR1 SEHNR, CDR2 FQNEAQ (reference sequence). Trimming took off 7 bases at V and 5 bases at J, with 8 bases between the two ends. The CDR3 sequence is 11 residues long. The DNA of the CDR3 is TGTGCCAGCATCGAGGCTACTGAAGCTTTCTTT. This encodes CASIEATEAFF.

In this sample, this clone turned up a few times. This chain uses TRBV6-1 with TRBJ1-5, with D hard to call. CDR1 is MNHNS, CDR2 SASEGT, per germline. The CDR3 is 10 amino acids. The V end was cut by 3 bases, the J end by 11 bases, with 5 bases between. CDR3 protein: CASSDATQHF. For the CDR3, the DNA is TGTGCCAGCAGTGACGCGACCCAGCATTTT.

The CDR3 nucleotides are TGTGCCAGCAGCTTAGTCGGGAGCGAGCAGTTCTTC. Residues: CASSLVGSEQFF. V and J are TRBV7-9 and TRBJ2-1, with D perhaps TRBD2 (6 bases). V lost 1 base, J lost 10 bases, and 8 bases lay in between. The germline V gene encodes CDR1 SEHNR and CDR2 FQNEAQ (reference sequence). The CDR3 length is 12 residues.

This clone was counted a few times. The chain has TRBV5-4 and TRBJ2-3, with D possibly matching TRBD1 (6 bases). The V gene lost 4 bases and the J gene lost 5 bases, with 14 bases spanning the gap. Per the germline V gene, CDR1 is SGHNT and CDR2 is YYREEE (reference sequence). The CDR3 consists of 14 residues. CDR3 loop: CASSVKTGLDTQYF. The CDR3 nucleotides are TGTGCCAGCAGCGTCAAAACAGGGTTAGATACGCAGTATTTT.

This chain links TRBV24-1 with TRBJ2-7; 9 bases align to TRBD1. The CDR3 is made up of 14 amino acids. J lost 0 bases, V lost 7 bases, and 3 bases had no gene match. Germline V gives CDR1 KGHDR, CDR2 SFDVKD. CDR3 DNA sequence: TGTGCCACCAGAGGACAGGGGCCCTCCTACGAGCAGTACTTC. Protein: CATRGQGPSYEQYF.

The gene calls are TRBV6-6 and TRBJ2-2; TRBD2 matches at 10 bases. V lost 1 base, J lost 7 bases, and 6 bases stayed unmatched. CDR3 size: 16 residues. Per the germline V gene, CDR1 is MNHNY and CDR2 is SVGAGI (reference sequence). CDR3 DNA: TGTGCCAGCAGTTACTATAGCGGGAGGTCGGGCGGGGAGCTGTTTTTT. Translated: CASSYYSGRSGGELFF.

The genes are TRBV12-3 or TRBV12-4 and TRBJ1-4; D uncertain. Trimming pared 7 bases from V and 0 bases from J, leaving 6 bases between. The CDR3 is made up of 13 amino acids. For the CDR3, the DNA is TGTGCCAGCAAGACTTCAACTAATGAAAAACTGTTTTTT. Translating gives CASKTSTNEKLFF.

The table lists this clone with a count of one. The rearrangement links TRBV30 to TRBJ1-2; D is unclear. Trimming removed 0 bases from V and 8 bases from J, with 7 bases in between. The CDR3 contains 11 residues. Germline CDR1 and CDR2: GTSNPN and SVGIG (reference sequence). The CDR3 loop reads CAWSVLRGYTF. CDR3 DNA: TGTGCCTGGAGTGTACTACGGGGCTACACCTTC.

Only one count was recorded for this clone. This chain links TRBV7-6 with TRBJ2-7; the D gene is possibly TRBD2 (5 bases). This CDR3 has 16 amino acids. The V end was cut by 1 base, the J end by 5 bases, with 18 bases between. CDR1 and CDR2 (germline): SGHVS, FNYEAQ. The CDR3 region has the DNA TGTGCCAGCAGCTTAGATTTCGGGAATCGGTTGGACGAGCAGTACTTC. This translates into CASSLDFGNRLDEQYF.

A word on this clone: At one of its ends the junction is not consistent with the germline gene, which may arise from a read error. The rearrangement links TRBV18 to TRBJ1-2; 7 bases are shared with TRBD1. The CDR3 sequence is 15 residues long. Per germline, CDR1 KGHSH and CDR2 LQKENI. The CDR3 sequence is CVSSTGTDANYGYTF. CDR3 nucleotide sequence: TGTGTCAGCTCAACCGGGACAGACGCTAACTATGGCTACACCTTC.